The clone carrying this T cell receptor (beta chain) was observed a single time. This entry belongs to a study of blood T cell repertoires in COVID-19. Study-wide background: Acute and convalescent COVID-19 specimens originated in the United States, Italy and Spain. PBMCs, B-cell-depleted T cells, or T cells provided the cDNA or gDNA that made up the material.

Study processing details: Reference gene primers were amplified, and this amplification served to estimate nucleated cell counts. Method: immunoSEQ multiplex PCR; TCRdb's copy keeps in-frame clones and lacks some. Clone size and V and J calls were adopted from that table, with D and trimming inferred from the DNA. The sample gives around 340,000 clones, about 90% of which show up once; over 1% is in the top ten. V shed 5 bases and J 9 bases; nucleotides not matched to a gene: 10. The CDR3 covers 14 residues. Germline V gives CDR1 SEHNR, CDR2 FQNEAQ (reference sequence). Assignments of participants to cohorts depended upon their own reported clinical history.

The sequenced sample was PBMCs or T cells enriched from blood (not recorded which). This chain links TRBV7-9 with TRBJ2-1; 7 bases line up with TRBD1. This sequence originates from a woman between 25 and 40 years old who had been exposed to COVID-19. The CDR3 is CASSQVNRGTEQFF. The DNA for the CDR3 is TGTGCCAGCAGCCAAGTGAACAGGGGAACTGAGCAGTTCTTC.